Listed below are T cell receptor beta chains from one sample, sequenced in a study of regulatory T cells in long-lasting Graves disease. In TCRdb, the multiplex PCR reads were re-called with MiXCR into one record per CDR3 protein. The repertoire has some 300,000 distinct CDR3 sequences, 22% of them found once; the top ten carry more than 50%. The sample in question was peripheral blood mononuclear cells (PBMCs), obtained when the disease was refractory, from a patient treated with antithyroid drugs. The receptors were sampled from a female donor with Graves disease. CDR3s include the opening cysteine and the closing phenylalanine or tryptophan. D genes are given only for firm matches. Size tells how often a clone was seen (once, few, many) or the class of an expanded clone, and some rows leave it out.

>14|.|.|TRBJ1-1|TRBV19
CASSMRTLNTEAFF
TGTGCCAGTAGTATGCGGACTCTAAACACTGAAGCTTTCTTT
>12|many|.|TRBJ1-5|TRBV12-3/TRBV12-4
CASSLGGPPQHF
TGTGCCAGCAGTTTAGGGGGGCCGCCCCAGCATTTT
>16|few|.|TRBJ1-4|TRBV4-3
CASSLWDGSTNEKLFF
TGCGCCAGCAGCCTATGGGACGGCTCAACTAATGAAAAACTGTTTTTT
>14|few|TRBD1|TRBJ1-2|TRBV5-6
CASSRQGMAYGYTF
TGTGCCAGCAGCCGACAGGGGATGGCCTATGGCTACACCTTC
>14|.|.|TRBJ2-7|TRBV20-1
CSAREGVRGSEQYF
TGCAGTGCTAGAGAGGGGGTAAGGGGTTCCGAGCAGTACTTC
>14|.|.|TRBJ1-1|TRBV5-1
CASSLAASNTEAFF
TGCGCCAGCAGCTTAGCCGCCTCCAACACTGAAGCTTTCTTT
>13|.|TRBD2|TRBJ2-7|TRBV6-1
CASRPSGTFEQYF
TGTGCCAGCAGACCTAGCGGGACTTTCGAGCAGTACTTC
>15|.|.|TRBJ2-7|TRBV30
CAWSGGTDHSYEQYF
TGTGCCTGGAGTGGCGGGACAGACCACTCCTACGAGCAGTACTTC
>15|many|TRBD2|TRBJ2-7|TRBV28
CASSLQRERAYEQYF
TGTGCCAGCAGTCTCCAGCGGGAGAGGGCTTACGAGCAGTACTTC
>14|.|.|TRBJ2-1|TRBV19
CASSSRLSYNEQFF
TGTGCCAGTAGTTCCCGACTGTCATACAATGAGCAGTTCTTC
>13|.|.|TRBJ2-5|TRBV5-6
CASSSDIGETQYF
TGTGCCAGCAGCTCCGACATTGGAGAGACCCAGTACTTC
>17|.|TRBD2|TRBJ2-3|TRBV6-8
CASSYAELAGVSDTQYF
TGTGCCAGCAGTTACGCGGAGTTAGCGGGAGTTTCAGATACGCAGTATTTT
>14|.|.|TRBJ1-2|TRBV4-3
CASSPSRDIHGYTF
TGCGCCAGCAGCCCGTCCCGGGACATTCATGGCTACACCTTC
>12|many|.|TRBJ1-1|TRBV3-1
CASSHVPGGAFF
TGTGCCAGCAGCCATGTCCCCGGCGGAGCTTTCTTT
>13|.|.|TRBJ1-1|TRBV6-9
CASSYEAGMGAFF
TGTGCCAGCAGTTACGAGGCGGGCATGGGAGCTTTCTTT
>14|few|.|TRBJ2-7|TRBV18
CASSPQARSYEQYF
TGTGCCAGCTCACCGCAGGCACGGTCCTACGAGCAGTACTTC
>12|many|.|TRBJ2-2|TRBV2
CASYGGPGELFF
TGTGCCAGCTACGGGGGCCCGGGGGAGCTGTTTTTT
>15|once|TRBD1|TRBJ1-2|TRBV10-3
CAISDYAGGSYGYTF
TGTGCCATCAGTGATTATGCAGGGGGCAGCTATGGCTACACTTTC
>14|.|TRBD2|TRBJ2-5|TRBV10-3
CAISETGGQETQYF
TGTGCCATCAGTGAGACGGGGGGCCAAGAGACCCAGTACTTC
>17|many|.|TRBJ1-5|TRBV6-2/TRBV6-3
CASSYSPTGHGNLPQHF
TGTGCCAGCAGTTACTCCCCAACAGGGCACGGAAATCTGCCCCAGCATTTT
>14|.|.|TRBJ2-7|TRBV7-2
CASSLSHGSYEQYF
TGTGCCAGCAGCTTATCCCACGGCTCCTACGAGCAGTACTTC
>13|few|.|TRBJ1-6|TRBV10-3
CAISATGNSPLHF
TGTGCCATCAGTGCCACGGGGAATTCACCCCTCCACTTT
>17|.|TRBD2|TRBJ2-5|TRBV9
CASSKEVGLAGTETQYF
TGTGCCAGCAGTAAGGAAGTGGGACTAGCGGGTACGGAGACCCAGTACTTC
>14|once|.|TRBJ2-3|TRBV5-5
CASSPDSYPGTQYF
TGTGCCAGCAGCCCGGATAGCTATCCGGGTACGCAGTATTTT
>16|.|TRBD1|TRBJ1-2|TRBV15
CATSRDRAGGYDGYTF
TGTGCCACCAGCAGAGATCGTGCAGGGGGCTATGATGGCTACACCTTC
>17|many|.|TRBJ1-4|TRBV3-1
CASSPSGWAPTNEKLFF
TGTGCCAGCAGCCCTTCGGGCTGGGCGCCAACTAATGAAAAACTGTTTTTT
>16|few|TRBD1|TRBJ2-7|TRBV6-5
CASSYARDRGDYEQYF
TGTGCCAGCAGTTACGCCCGGGACAGGGGTGACTACGAGCAGTACTTC
>16|.|TRBD1|TRBJ2-5|TRBV6-1
CASSLRDRNLQETQYF
TGTGCCAGCAGCCTACGGGACAGGAACCTCCAAGAGACCCAGTACTTC
>14|.|TRBD1|TRBJ2-7|TRBV5-1
CASTSGGPIYEQYF
TGCGCCAGCACTTCAGGGGGCCCGATCTACGAGCAGTACTTC
>9|few|.|TRBJ1-5|TRBV27
CARLQPQHF
TGTGCCCGCCTCCAGCCCCAGCATTTT
>14|.|.|TRBJ1-4|TRBV6-1
CASRGGGVYEKLFF
TGTGCCAGCCGGGGGGGGGGGGTTTATGAAAAACTGTTTTTT
>13|.|.|TRBJ2-5|TRBV19
CASKGRGQETQYF
TGTGCCAGTAAGGGCAGGGGTCAAGAGACCCAGTACTTC
>14|many|.|TRBJ1-5|TRBV6-5
CASSYLDDNQPQHF
TGTGCCAGCAGTTACCTGGACGACAATCAGCCCCAGCATTTT
>16|few|.|TRBJ1-3|TRBV10-3
CAIKQSTVPSGNTIYF
TGTGCCATCAAACAGTCAACCGTACCCTCTGGAAACACCATATATTTT
>12|few|.|TRBJ2-7|TRBV20-1
CSAQSQTYEQYF
TGCAGTGCACAGAGCCAGACCTACGAGCAGTACTTC
>16|many|.|TRBJ2-7|TRBV6-5
CASSFNYGDPPYEQYF
TGTGCCAGCAGTTTCAACTACGGGGACCCACCCTACGAGCAGTACTTC
>19|.|TRBD1|TRBJ1-2|TRBV4-3
CASSQVHHIPTGESLGYTF
TGCGCCAGCAGCCAAGTACATCATATCCCTACAGGGGAATCCCTTGGCTACACCTTC
>14|many|.|TRBJ2-5|TRBV28
CASSSPGFEETQYF
TGTGCCAGCAGTTCCCCGGGGTTCGAAGAGACCCAGTACTTC
>13|many|TRBD2|TRBJ2-7|TRBV12-3/TRBV12-4
CASSWTSGYEQYF
TGTGCCAGCAGCTGGACTAGCGGGTACGAGCAGTACTTC
>16|.|TRBD2|TRBJ2-2|TRBV7-2
CASSQFISGSTGELFF
TGCGCCAGCAGCCAATTCATCAGCGGGAGCACCGGGGAGCTGTTTTTT
>16|.|.|TRBJ2-2|TRBV7-2
CASSTHPTGNTGELFF
TGTGCCAGCAGCACTCACCCAACAGGAAACACCGGGGAGCTGTTTTTT
>14|few|.|TRBJ2-3|TRBV9
CASSVGGDTDTQYF
TGTGCCAGCAGCGTAGGCGGGGACACAGATACGCAGTATTTT
>14|many|.|TRBJ1-1|TRBV28
CASSLRGIISEAFF
TGTGCCAGCAGTTTAAGGGGGATCATATCTGAAGCTTTCTTT
>16|.|TRBD2|TRBJ2-3|TRBV7-2
CASSLDLAGVTDTQYF
TGTGCCAGCAGCTTAGACCTAGCGGGAGTCACAGATACGCAGTATTTT
>15|.|.|TRBJ2-7|TRBV6-1
CASSGRDLPSYEQYF
TGTGCCAGCAGTGGTAGGGATTTACCCTCCTACGAGCAGTACTTC
>14|many|TRBD1|TRBJ2-5|TRBV12-3/TRBV12-4
CASRPDRGRETQYF
TGTGCCAGCAGACCCGACAGGGGAAGGGAGACCCAGTACTTC
>12|.|.|TRBJ2-7|TRBV20-1
CSAQYQGYEQYF
TGCAGTGCGCAATACCAGGGCTACGAGCAGTACTTC
>17|.|.|TRBJ2-5|TRBV14
CASSHGTSKGGQETQYF
TGTGCCAGCAGCCATGGGACGTCTAAAGGGGGCCAAGAGACCCAGTACTTC
>16|.|TRBD1|TRBJ2-7|TRBV11-2
CASSLAGGTGVYEQYF
TGTGCCAGCAGTTTAGCAGGAGGGACAGGGGTCTACGAGCAGTACTTC
>15|.|TRBD1|TRBJ2-3|TRBV7-3
CASSSTGDAKDTQYF
TGTGCCAGCAGCTCTACAGGGGACGCAAAAGATACGCAGTATTTT
>14|many|TRBD1|TRBJ1-6|TRBV7-2
CASSQQGLDSPLHF
TGTGCCAGCAGCCAACAGGGGCTTGATTCACCCCTCCACTTT